Listed here is a single T cell receptor (beta chain). Its specificity is not known. The protocol was immunoSEQ multiplex PCR, while the TCRdb copy is restricted to in-frame clones and leaves out a portion. The data show fewer than 80,000 clones, around 84% seen once. The sample comes from a study of T cell clones after liver transplantation. Study as a whole: A pre-transplant mixed lymphocyte reaction with TCRbeta sequencing defined graft-donor-reactive clones followed in post-transplant blood.

The length of the CDR3 is 16 residues. The J segment lost 2 bases and the V segment lost 3 bases, leaving 6 bases of the junction unmatched. Germline V CDR1 and CDR2: SGDLS, YYNGEE. Study-wide results and caveats: In a couple of subjects, few donor cells limited the measurable donor-reactive repertoire.

The J gene is TRBJ2-2, the V gene TRBV9, with 8 bases lining up with TRBD2. Specimen: CD4+ T cells from blood, collected less than 50 months after liver transplant. The receptor comes from a human patient who received a liver transplant. T cells may partly derive from the graft donor. CDR3 DNA: TGTGCCAGCAGCGCCCGGGGGGGGAGTAACACCGGGGAGCTGTTTTTT. Its translation: CASSARGGSNTGELFF. Variable domain in full (rest from reference TRBV9 and TRBJ2-2): DSGVTQTPKHLITATGQRVTLRCSPRSGDLSVYWYQQSLDQGLQFLIQYYNGEERAKGNILERFSAQQFPDLHSELNLSSLELGDSALYFCASSARGGSNTGELFFGEGSRLTVL.